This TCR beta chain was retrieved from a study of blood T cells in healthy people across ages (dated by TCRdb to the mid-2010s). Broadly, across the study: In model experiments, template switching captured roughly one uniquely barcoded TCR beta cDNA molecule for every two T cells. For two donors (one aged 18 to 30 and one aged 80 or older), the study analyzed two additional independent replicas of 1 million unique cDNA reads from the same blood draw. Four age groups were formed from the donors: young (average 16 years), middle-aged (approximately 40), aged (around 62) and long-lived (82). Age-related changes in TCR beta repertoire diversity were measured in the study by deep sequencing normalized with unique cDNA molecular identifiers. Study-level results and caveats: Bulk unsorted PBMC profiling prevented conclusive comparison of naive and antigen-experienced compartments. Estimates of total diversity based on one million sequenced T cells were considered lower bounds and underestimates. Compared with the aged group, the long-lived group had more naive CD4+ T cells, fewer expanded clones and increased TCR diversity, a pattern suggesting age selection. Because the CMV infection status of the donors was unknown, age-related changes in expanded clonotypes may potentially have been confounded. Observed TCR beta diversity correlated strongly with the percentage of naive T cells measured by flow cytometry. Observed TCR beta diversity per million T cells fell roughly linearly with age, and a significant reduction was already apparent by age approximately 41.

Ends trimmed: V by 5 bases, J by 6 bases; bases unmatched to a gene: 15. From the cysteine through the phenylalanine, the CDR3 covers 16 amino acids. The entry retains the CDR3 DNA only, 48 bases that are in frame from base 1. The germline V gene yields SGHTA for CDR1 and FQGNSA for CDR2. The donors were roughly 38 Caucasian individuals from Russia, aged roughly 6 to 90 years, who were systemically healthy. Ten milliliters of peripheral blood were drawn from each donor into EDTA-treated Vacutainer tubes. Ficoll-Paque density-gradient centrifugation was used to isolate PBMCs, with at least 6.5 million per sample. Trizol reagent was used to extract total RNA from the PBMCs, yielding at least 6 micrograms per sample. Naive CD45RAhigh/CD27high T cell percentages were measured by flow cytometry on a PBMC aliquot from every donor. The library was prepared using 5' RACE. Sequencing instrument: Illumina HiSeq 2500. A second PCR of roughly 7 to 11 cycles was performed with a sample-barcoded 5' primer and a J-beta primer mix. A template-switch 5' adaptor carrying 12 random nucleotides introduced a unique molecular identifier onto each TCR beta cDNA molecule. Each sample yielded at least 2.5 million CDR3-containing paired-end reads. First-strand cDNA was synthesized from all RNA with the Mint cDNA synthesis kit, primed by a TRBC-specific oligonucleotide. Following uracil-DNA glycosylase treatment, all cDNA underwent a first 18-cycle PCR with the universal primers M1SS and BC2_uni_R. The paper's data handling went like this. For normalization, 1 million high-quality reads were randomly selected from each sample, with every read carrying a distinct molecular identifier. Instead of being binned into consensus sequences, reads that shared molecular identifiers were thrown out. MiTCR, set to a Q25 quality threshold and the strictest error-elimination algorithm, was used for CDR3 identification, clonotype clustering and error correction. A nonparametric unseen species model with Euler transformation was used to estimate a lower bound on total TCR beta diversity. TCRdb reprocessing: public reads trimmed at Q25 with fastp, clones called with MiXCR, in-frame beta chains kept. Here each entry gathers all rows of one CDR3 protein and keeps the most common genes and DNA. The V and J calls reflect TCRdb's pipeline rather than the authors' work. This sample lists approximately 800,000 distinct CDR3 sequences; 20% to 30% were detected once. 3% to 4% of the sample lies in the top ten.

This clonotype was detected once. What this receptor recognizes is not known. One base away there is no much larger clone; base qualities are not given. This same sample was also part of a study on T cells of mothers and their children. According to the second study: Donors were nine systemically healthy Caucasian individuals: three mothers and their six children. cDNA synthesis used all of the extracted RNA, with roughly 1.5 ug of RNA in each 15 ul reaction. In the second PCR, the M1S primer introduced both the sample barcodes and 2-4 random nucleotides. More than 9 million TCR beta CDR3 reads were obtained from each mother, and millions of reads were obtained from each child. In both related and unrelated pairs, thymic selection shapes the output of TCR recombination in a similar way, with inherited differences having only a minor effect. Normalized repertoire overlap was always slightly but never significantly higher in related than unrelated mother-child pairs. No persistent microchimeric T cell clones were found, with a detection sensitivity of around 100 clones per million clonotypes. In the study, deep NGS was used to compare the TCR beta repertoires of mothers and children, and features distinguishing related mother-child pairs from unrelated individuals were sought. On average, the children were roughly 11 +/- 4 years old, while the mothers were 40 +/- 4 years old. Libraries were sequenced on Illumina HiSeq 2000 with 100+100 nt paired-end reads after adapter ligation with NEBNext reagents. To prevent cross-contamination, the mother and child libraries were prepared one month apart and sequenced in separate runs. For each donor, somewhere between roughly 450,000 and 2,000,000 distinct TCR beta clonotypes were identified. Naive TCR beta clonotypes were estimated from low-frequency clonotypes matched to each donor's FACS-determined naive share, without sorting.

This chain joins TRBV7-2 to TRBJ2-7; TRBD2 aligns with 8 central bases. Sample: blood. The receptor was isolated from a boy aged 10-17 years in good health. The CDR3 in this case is CASSRMPGLVQGEQYF. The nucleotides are TGTGCCAGCAGCCGCATGCCGGGACTAGTGCAGGGCGAGCAGTACTTC.